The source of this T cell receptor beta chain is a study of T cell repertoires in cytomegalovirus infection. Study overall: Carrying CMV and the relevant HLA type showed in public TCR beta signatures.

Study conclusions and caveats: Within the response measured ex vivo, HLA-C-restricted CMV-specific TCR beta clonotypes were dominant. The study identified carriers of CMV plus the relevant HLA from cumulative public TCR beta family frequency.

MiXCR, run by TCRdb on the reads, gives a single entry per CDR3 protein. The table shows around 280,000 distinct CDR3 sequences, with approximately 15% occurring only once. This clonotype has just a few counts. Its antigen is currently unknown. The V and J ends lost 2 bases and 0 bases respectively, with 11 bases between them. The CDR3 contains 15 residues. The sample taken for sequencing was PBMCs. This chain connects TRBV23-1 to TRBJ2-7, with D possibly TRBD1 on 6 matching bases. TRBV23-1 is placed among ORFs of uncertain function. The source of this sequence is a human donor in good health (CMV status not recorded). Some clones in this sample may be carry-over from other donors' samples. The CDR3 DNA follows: TGCGCCAGCAGTCAAGGGACACCATTCTCCTACGAGCAGTACTTC. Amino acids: CASSQGTPFSYEQYF.